This T cell receptor (beta chain) was found in a study of T-cell memory formation after mild COVID-19. Study information: TCR clusters were mostly donor specific.

Study-wide results and limits: Clones contracting over day 15 to 85 were CD4/CD8 balanced, with later expanders leaning CD4+.

This clonotype was detected only a few times. Its target is unknown. TCRdb re-derived calls from the 5' RACE reads in MiXCR, one entry per CDR3 protein. The data show a few hundred thousand distinct CDR3 sequences, with about a fifth seen just once and approximately 8.4% held by the top ten. The V gene lost 7 bases and the J gene lost 5 bases, with 11 bases spanning the gap. The CDR3 contains 12 residues. Germline CDR1 reads MNHNY; CDR2 reads SVGAGI (reference sequence). The sequence was collected from an adult woman who had mild COVID-19 (a few samples of this study predate the infection). Cell type and time point are not known. The sample was PBMCs or a T cell subset sorted from them (not recorded which). The J gene is TRBJ2-5, the V gene TRBV6-6; D uncertain. CDR3 nucleotides: TGTGCCAGCACGGCCGAGGAGGAGACCCAGTACTTC. This translates into CASTAEEETQYF.